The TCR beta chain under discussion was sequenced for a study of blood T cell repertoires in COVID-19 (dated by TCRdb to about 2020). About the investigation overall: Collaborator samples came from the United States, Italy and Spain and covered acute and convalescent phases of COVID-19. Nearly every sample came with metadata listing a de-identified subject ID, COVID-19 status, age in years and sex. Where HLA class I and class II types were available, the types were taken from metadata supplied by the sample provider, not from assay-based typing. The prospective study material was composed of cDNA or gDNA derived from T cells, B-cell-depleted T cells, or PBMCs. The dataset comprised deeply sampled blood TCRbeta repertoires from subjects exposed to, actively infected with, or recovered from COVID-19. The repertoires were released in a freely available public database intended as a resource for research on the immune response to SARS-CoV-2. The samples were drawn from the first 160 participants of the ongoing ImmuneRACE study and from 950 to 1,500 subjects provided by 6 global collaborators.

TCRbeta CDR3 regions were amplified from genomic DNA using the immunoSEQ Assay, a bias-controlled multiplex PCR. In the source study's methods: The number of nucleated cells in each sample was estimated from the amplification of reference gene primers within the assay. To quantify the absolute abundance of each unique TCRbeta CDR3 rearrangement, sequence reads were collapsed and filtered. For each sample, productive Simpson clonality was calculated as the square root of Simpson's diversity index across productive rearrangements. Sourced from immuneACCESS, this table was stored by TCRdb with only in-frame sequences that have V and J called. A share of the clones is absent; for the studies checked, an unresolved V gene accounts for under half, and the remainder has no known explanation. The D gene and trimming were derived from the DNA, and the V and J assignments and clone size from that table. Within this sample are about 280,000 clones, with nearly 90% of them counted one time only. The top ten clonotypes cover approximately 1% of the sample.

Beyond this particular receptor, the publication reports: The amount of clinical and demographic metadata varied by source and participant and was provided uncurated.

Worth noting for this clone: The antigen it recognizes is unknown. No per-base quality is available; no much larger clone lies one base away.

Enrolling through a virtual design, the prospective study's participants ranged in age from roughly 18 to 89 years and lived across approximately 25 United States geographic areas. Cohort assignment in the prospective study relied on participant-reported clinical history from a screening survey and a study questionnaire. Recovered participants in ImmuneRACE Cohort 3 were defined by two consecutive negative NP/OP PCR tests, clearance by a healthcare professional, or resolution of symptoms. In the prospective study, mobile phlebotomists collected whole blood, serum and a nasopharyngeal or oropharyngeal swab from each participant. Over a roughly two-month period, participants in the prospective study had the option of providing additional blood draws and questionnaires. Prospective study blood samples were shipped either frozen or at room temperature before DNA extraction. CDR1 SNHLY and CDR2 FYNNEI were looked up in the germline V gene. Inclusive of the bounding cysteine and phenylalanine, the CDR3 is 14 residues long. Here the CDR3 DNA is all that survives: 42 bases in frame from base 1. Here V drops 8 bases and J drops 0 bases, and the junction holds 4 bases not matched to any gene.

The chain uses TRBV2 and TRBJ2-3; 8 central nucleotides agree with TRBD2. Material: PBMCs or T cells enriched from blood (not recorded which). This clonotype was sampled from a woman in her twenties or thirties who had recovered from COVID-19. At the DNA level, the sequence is TGTGCCAGCGTTGAGCGGGAGAGCACAGATACGCAGTATTTT. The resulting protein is CASVERESTDTQYF.